This T cell receptor beta chain was sequenced in a study of T cells in Graves' hyperthyroidism and ophthalmopathy. RNA transcripts yielded amplified TCR beta CDR3 regions. The primer set for the first-round RT-PCR of the TCR CDR3 was HTBI. Each CDR3 protein is one row after TCRdb ran MiXCR on the multiplex PCR reads. The sample holds about 520,000 distinct CDR3 sequences, around 24% seen once. Trimming took off 5 bases at V and 0 bases at J, with 11 bases between the two ends. This CDR3 contains 13 residues. CDR1 is DFQATT, CDR2 SNEGSKA, per germline (reference sequence). Sequencing was performed on blood. This chain links TRBV20-1 with TRBJ2-7, with D perhaps TRBD1 (6 bases). This sequence originates from a woman in her thirties with Graves' ophthalmopathy. CDR3 loop: CSAAWDNSYEQYV. DNA of the CDR3: TGCAGTGCTGCCTGGGACAACTCCTACGAGCAGTACGTC.